One sample yielded the 21 T cell receptor beta chains listed below, sequenced in a study of OX40 agonist ivuxolimab in advanced cancers. The library was produced with the immunoSEQ multiplex PCR assay. TCRdb carries this immuneACCESS record with in-frame sequences only. Its versions omit some clonotypes, under half of them owing to an unresolved V gene in the studies checked, with the rest unexplained. Across this sample there are around 82,000 clones, with 85% to 90% seen only once. In total, the top ten clones hold 0.75% to 0.9% of the sample. The specimen was CD4+ or CD8+ T cells sorted from blood, collected in a trial of the OX40 agonist ivuxolimab. Receptors originate from an adult with an advanced solid tumor such as melanoma, head and neck, liver or kidney cancer.

The V call is TRBV18, the J call TRBJ1-5; weak D call: TRBD1 (6 bases). Germline V gene sequence: CDR1 KGHSH, CDR2 LQKENI. Deletions cut 5 bases from V and 2 bases from J, with 10 bases between. The CDR3 extends over 14 amino acids. The CDR3 nucleotides read TGTGCCAGCTCATCGACAGGTGGCAATCAGCCCCAGCATTTT. This encodes CASSSTGGNQPQHF.

This chain links TRBV4-1 with TRBJ2-3; D possibly matches TRBD1 or TRBD2 (6 bases each). This CDR3 is 19 amino acids long. The V gene's germline CDR1 is MGHRA and CDR2 YSYEKL. Deletions cut 1 base from V and 3 bases from J, with 23 bases between. In DNA form, the CDR3 reads TGCGCCAGCAGCCAAGCGGGGGCGCGGGGAGCTCTAAAGACAGATACGCAGTATTTT. Encoded protein: CASSQAGARGALKTDTQYF.

The rearrangement uses TRBV28 and TRBJ1-4; no definite D call. This CDR3 is 15 amino acids long. The germline V and J ends were trimmed by 5 bases and 5 bases, with 15 bases remaining between them. Germline-derived CDR1 and CDR2 are MDHEN and SYDVKM. The CDR3 loop reads CASSKGRSINEKLFF. In DNA form, the CDR3 reads TGTGCCAGCAGTAAAGGACGGTCAATAAATGAAAAACTGTTTTTT.

The chain links TRBV21-1 to TRBJ1-1. TRBV21-1 is recorded as a pseudogene. The CDR3 has 15 residues. The CDR3 loop is CASSPIRRGGTEAFF. CDR3 sequence (DNA): TGTGCCAGCAGCCCGATCAGACGTGGGGGCACTGAAGCTTTCTTT.

CDR3 in amino acids: CASSQYYYGTGRSYGYTF. CDR3 DNA: TGCGCCAGCAGCCAATATTACTACGGGACAGGTCGAAGTTATGGCTACACCTTC. The chain carries TRBV4-3 and TRBJ1-2, with TRBD1 identical over 8 bases. The CDR3 is 18 amino acids. CDR1 is LGHNA, CDR2 YSLEER, per germline. V shed 2 bases and J 5 bases; nucleotides not matched to a gene: 16.

The chain carries TRBV5-1 and TRBJ2-1, with 10 bases lining up with TRBD2. The CDR3 has 15 amino acids. CDR1 and CDR2 from the germline V gene are SGHRS and YFSETQ. The V gene end was trimmed by 0 bases and the J gene end by 9 bases; junction bases not matched to a gene: 6. CDR3: CASSLGLAGVGEQFF. The CDR3 DNA sequence: TGCGCCAGCAGCTTGGGGCTAGCGGGAGTAGGTGAGCAGTTCTTC.

As to this clone: It is unclear where the CDR3 begins or ends on the DNA, so no DNA is shown, and the CDR3 is as TCRdb lists it. CDR3: CASSTTVLRVRETQYF. The chain combines TRBV19 with TRBJ2-5. The CDR3 region is 16 residues in length, termini included. Germline CDR1 and CDR2: LNHDA and SQIVND (reference sequence).

This chain connects TRBV27 to TRBJ1-1; no definite D call. Trimming stripped 1 base from V and 8 bases from J, with 8 bases between. This CDR3 is 12 amino acids long. Germline V gives CDR1 MNHEY, CDR2 SMNVEV (reference sequence). In DNA, the CDR3 is TGTGCCAGCAGTTTATTTCCAGGCGAAGCTTTCTTT. It is translated as CASSLFPGEAFF.

J is TRBJ2-1 and V is TRBV7-9; 7 nucleotides match TRBD2. V was pared by 3 bases and J by 6 bases, with 14 bases of the junction left unmatched. The CDR3 covers 17 residues. From germline, CDR1 is SEHNR and CDR2 FQNEAQ (reference sequence). CDR3 DNA sequence: TGTGCCAGCAGCTTCCCACACGTGGCAGGGAGGGGCAATGAGCAGTTCTTC. This sequence encodes CASSFPHVAGRGNEQFF.

V and J are TRBV27 and TRBJ2-7; TRBD1 matches at 7 bases. The J segment lost 4 bases and the V segment lost 5 bases, leaving 5 bases of the junction unmatched. The CDR3 sequence is 13 residues long. Germline values: CDR1 MNHEY, CDR2 SMNVEV (reference sequence). CDR3 protein: CASSRRDSYEQYF. In DNA form, the CDR3 reads TGTGCCAGCAGTCGCCGGGACAGTTACGAGCAGTACTTC.

V usage is TRBV20-1 and J usage is TRBJ2-7; D possibly corresponds to TRBD2 (6 bases). In germline, CDR1 is DFQATT, CDR2 SNEGSKA (reference sequence). The CDR3 is 11 residues long. Trimming shortened V by 8 bases and J by 2 bases, and 10 bases separated the two germline ends. The chain's CDR3 is CSKGGTYEQYF. The DNA for the CDR3 is TGCAGTAAGGGCGGGACCTACGAGCAGTACTTC.

The gene calls are TRBV4-2 and TRBJ2-4; D possibly uses TRBD1 or TRBD2 (7 bases each). Germline V CDR1 and CDR2: LGHNA, YNFKEQ. The CDR3 has 17 residues. V gave up 1 base and J gave up 4 bases, with 17 bases separating them. The CDR3 reads CASSQAPSGGAKNIQYF. The DNA of the CDR3 is TGTGCCAGCAGCCAAGCCCCCTCAGGGGGGGCAAAAAACATTCAGTACTTC.

V and J are TRBV11-2 and TRBJ2-5; D is possibly TRBD1 or TRBD2 (5 bases each). Germline-derived CDR1 and CDR2 are SGHAT and FQNNGV. The CDR3 contains 14 residues. Trimming took off 7 bases at V and 14 bases at J, with 26 bases between the two ends. The CDR3 bases are TGTGCCAGCACCTCTCCGGGACGTACCCACTTTCGTTACTTC. It codes for CASTSPGRTHFRYF.

This clone appeared a single time. The rearrangement uses TRBV7-2 and TRBJ2-7; 9 positions match TRBD2. The ends lost 5 bases at V and 4 bases at J; junction bases unmatched: 9. There are 15 residues in the CDR3. CDR1 is SGHTA and CDR2 is FQGNSA in the germline V gene. As DNA, the CDR3 is TGTGCCAGCAGCATCCTACTAGCGGGTCCGTACGAGCAGTACTTC. Protein product: CASSILLAGPYEQYF.

This chain uses TRBV4-1 with TRBJ2-1; no definite D call. The germline V gene has CDR1 MGHRA and CDR2 YSYEKL. V lost 2 bases to trimming and J lost 0 bases, with 8 bases between them. This CDR3 is built from 15 residues. The CDR3 DNA sequence: TGCGCCAGCAGCCAACCTCTGAGCTCCTACAATGAGCAGTTCTTC. It is translated as CASSQPLSSYNEQFF.

This clone appeared many times. V gene TRBV5-1 combines with J gene TRBJ1-2; maybe TRBD1 (6 bases). This CDR3 comprises 15 residues. V gave up 4 bases and J gave up 0 bases, with 13 bases separating them. From germline, CDR1 is SGHRS and CDR2 YFSETQ. The CDR3 DNA follows: TGCGCCAGCAGCCAAGATACAGGGACTAACTATGGCTACACCTTC. Amino acids: CASSQDTGTNYGYTF.

The V and J genes are TRBV14 and TRBJ1-4, with D unclear. The CDR3 loop spans 12 amino acids. Germline V gives CDR1 SGHDN, CDR2 FVKESK. V was pared by 3 bases and J by 7 bases, with 6 bases between. CDR3 sequence: CASSHHSEKLFF. In DNA, the CDR3 is TGTGCCAGCAGCCACCACAGTGAAAAACTGTTTTTT.

The V gene is TRBV7-6, the J gene TRBJ2-5; D gene ambiguous. The V gene's germline CDR1 is SGHVS and CDR2 FNYEAQ. This CDR3 has 13 residues. Trimming stripped 2 bases from V and 1 base from J, with 5 bases between. CDR3 sequence reads: CASSLRAQETQYF. The CDR3, as DNA: TGTGCCAGCAGCTTAAGGGCCCAAGAGACCCAGTACTTC.

This rearrangement joins TRBV7-2 to TRBJ1-3; possibly TRBD1 for D (6 bases). The ends were cut back, 1 base at V and 0 bases at J, with 10 bases in the middle. CDR3 length equals 16 residues. From germline, CDR1 is SGHTA and CDR2 FQGNSA. The CDR3 loop reads CASSLGQAGSGNTIYF. The DNA for the CDR3 is TGTGCCAGCAGCTTAGGACAGGCCGGCTCTGGAAACACCATATATTTT.

This chain links TRBV6-1 with TRBJ1-3; 7 bases match TRBD1. The CDR3 covers 13 residues. Germline CDR1 is MNHNS and CDR2 is SASEGT. After removal of 8 bases from V and 4 bases from J, the junction contained 5 bases not matched to a gene. CDR3 amino acids: CASVGTVGNTIYF. As DNA, the CDR3 is TGTGCCAGCGTTGGGACAGTAGGAAACACCATATATTTT.

This clone was observed a single time. V and J are TRBV7-8 and TRBJ2-3; D gene unclear. V gave up 5 bases and J gave up 0 bases, with 15 bases separating them. The CDR3 runs to 16 residues. The germline CDR1 and CDR2 sequences are SGHVS and FQNEAQ. The CDR3 nucleotides are TGTGCCAGCAGCCTTTCCTCCCGTGCTAGCACAGATACGCAGTATTTT. This gives the protein CASSLSSRASTDTQYF.